The 6 T cell receptor beta chains in this list originate from one sample, sequenced in a study of blood T cell repertoires in COVID-19. Sequencing was performed with immunoSEQ multiplex PCR; in TCRdb, only in-frame clones are kept and a portion is missing. Of more than 150,000 clones in the sample, around four fifths were seen once. Source material: PBMCs or T cells enriched from blood (not recorded which). The receptors originated from a man aged 35-49 years who had recovered from COVID-19.

This rearrangement joins TRBV7-8 to TRBJ2-1; D possibly corresponds to TRBD2 (7 bases). Germline values: CDR1 SGHVS, CDR2 FQNEAQ. This CDR3 is 16 amino acids long. V was cut by 7 bases and J by 6 bases, with 22 bases left in between. CDR3 DNA sequence: TGTGCCAGCACCGGGGGGAGGGGGGCTGGTGGCAATGAGCAGTTCTTC. Protein sequence: CASTGGRGAGGNEQFF.

This chain links TRBV4-3 with TRBJ1-6; 10 bases line up with TRBD1. CDR1 and CDR2 from the germline V gene are LGHNA and YSLEER. V trimming: 3 bases; J trimming: 1 base; junction bases outside the gene matches: 3. CDR3 length: 17 amino acids. Here the CDR3 reads CASSHVGQGSYNSPLHF. The CDR3 DNA is TGCGCCAGCAGCCATGTGGGACAGGGGTCCTATAATTCACCCCTCCACTTT.

The CDR3 sequence: CAISETGDYGYTF. The CDR3 nucleotides are TGTGCCATCAGTGAGACAGGGGACTATGGCTACACCTTC. The chain joins TRBV10-3 to TRBJ1-2; 7 bases align to TRBD1. V trimming: 2 bases; J trimming: 3 bases; junction bases outside the gene matches: 0. CDR1 and CDR2 (germline): ENHRY, SYGVKD. The CDR3 is 13 amino acids.

The rearrangement uses TRBV27 and TRBJ1-2, with 7 bases matching TRBD1. The CDR3 spans 16 residues. Germline CDR1 MNHEY, CDR2 SMNVEV (reference sequence). Trimming took 6 bases from V and 2 from J; bases not matched to a gene: 12. The CDR3 sequence: CASRRSLGGENYGYTF. In DNA, the CDR3 is TGTGCCAGCAGGCGGTCCTTAGGGGGCGAGAACTATGGCTACACCTTC.

This rearrangement joins TRBV28 to TRBJ2-7, with 11 positions matching TRBD2. The CDR3 has 13 residues. J was trimmed by 12 bases and V by 3 bases; bases with no gene match: 7. Per the germline V gene, CDR1 is MDHEN and CDR2 is SYDVKM. In nucleotides, the CDR3 is TGTGCCAGCAGTTTCGTTAGCGGGAGGGGTTTGTACTTC. Its protein is CASSFVSGRGLYF. Supplemented by reference TRBV28 and TRBJ2-7, the full variable domain reads DVKVTQSSRYLVKRTGEKVFLECVQDMDHENMFWYRQDPGLGLRLIYFSYDVKMKEKGDIPEGYSVSREKKERFSLILESASTNQTSMYLCASSFVSGRGLYFGPGTRLTVT.

This clone was seen a few times. This chain links TRBV6-1 with TRBJ1-2; D remains unclear. CDR3 length: 11 residues. V was clipped by 2 bases and J by 8 bases, with 6 bases between them. CDR1 is MNHNS and CDR2 is SASEGT in the germline V gene. The CDR3 loop reads CASSEQRGYTF. In DNA form, the CDR3 reads TGTGCCAGCAGTGAACAGAGGGGCTACACCTTC.